A selection of T cell receptor beta chains follows, all from one sample in a study of beta chain features in type 1 diabetes. Measured with immunoSEQ multiplex PCR; TCRdb has only the in-frame clones, and not every one. The repertoire holds under 300,000 clones, with 7% to 9% as singletons. The sample consisted of central memory CD4+ T cells from blood. These receptor sequences come from a woman younger than 35 in good health. Each CDR3 is given with its conserved first and last residue. Each record gives: J gene, clone size, D gene, V gene, CDR3 protein, CDR3 DNA. A D gene is named only where the DNA matches it firmly. Size values are once, few and many counts, or a class for expanded clones, and some rows have none.

TRBJ1-4 NA NA TRBV19 CASTDKSVNEKLFF TGTGCCAGTACCGACAAATCCGTTAATGAAAAACTGTTTTTT
TRBJ1-5 few NA TRBV10-2 CASRSTGSNQPQHF TGCGCCAGCAGGAGTACAGGGTCCAATCAGCCCCAGCATTTT
TRBJ2-4 few TRBD1 TRBV5-1 CASSAPTGAKNIQYF TGCGCCAGCAGCGCCCCGACAGGGGCCAAAAACATTCAGTACTTC
TRBJ1-1 few NA TRBV4-3 CASSPGAMIRPNTEAFF TGCGCCAGCAGCCCGGGAGCAATGATAAGGCCGAACACTGAAGCTTTCTTT
TRBJ2-3 NA TRBD2 TRBV7-3 CASSYPPPGLAGADTQYF TGTGCCAGCAGCTACCCCCCGCCGGGACTAGCGGGAGCTGATACGCAGTATTTT
TRBJ2-3 few NA TRBV7-2 CASSPGGITDTQYF TGTGCCAGCAGCCCCGGAGGGATTACAGATACGCAGTATTTT
TRBJ1-4 few TRBD1 TRBV4-2 CASSPHRGRIEKLFF TGTGCCAGCAGCCCTCACAGGGGGCGGATTGAAAAACTGTTTTTT
TRBJ1-1 few NA TRBV10-3 CASSETHGKSEAFF TGTGCCAGCAGCGAAACTCATGGAAAGTCTGAAGCTTTCTTT
TRBJ1-6 few NA TRBV4-2 CASSQDFRGSGSPLHF TGTGCCAGCAGCCAAGATTTTAGGGGCTCGGGTTCACCCCTCCACTTT
TRBJ2-7 NA NA TRBV29-1 CSARIKGPRGEQYF TGCAGCGCCCGTATAAAGGGGCCTCGTGGCGAGCAGTACTTC
TRBJ1-3 NA TRBD1 TRBV18 CASSPYGTASLNTIYF TGTGCCAGCTCACCCTACGGGACAGCTTCGTTAAACACCATATATTTT
TRBJ2-3 NA NA TRBV14 CASSQVPKVAVSRTDTQYF TGTGCCAGCAGCCAAGTTCCCAAGGTCGCAGTGAGCCGCACAGATACGCAGTATTTT
TRBJ1-1 many TRBD1 TRBV28 CASSPDRDPDTEAFF TGTGCCAGCAGTCCGGACAGGGACCCCGACACTGAAGCTTTCTTT
TRBJ2-1 NA NA TRBV28 CASRPGALASEQFF TGTGCCAGCAGACCTGGGGCGCTAGCTAGTGAGCAGTTCTTC
TRBJ2-1 NA NA TRBV5-1 CASRANGGPYNEQFF TGCGCCAGCAGAGCCAACGGGGGACCCTACAATGAGCAGTTCTTC
TRBJ2-7 few TRBD1 TRBV29-1 CSARTGGLEQYF TGCAGCGCGAGGACAGGGGGGTTGGAGCAGTACTTC
TRBJ2-6 NA TRBD1 TRBV7-2 CASSSDRGLGRVLTF TGTGCCAGCAGCTCGGACAGGGGGCTGGGACGCGTCCTGACTTTC